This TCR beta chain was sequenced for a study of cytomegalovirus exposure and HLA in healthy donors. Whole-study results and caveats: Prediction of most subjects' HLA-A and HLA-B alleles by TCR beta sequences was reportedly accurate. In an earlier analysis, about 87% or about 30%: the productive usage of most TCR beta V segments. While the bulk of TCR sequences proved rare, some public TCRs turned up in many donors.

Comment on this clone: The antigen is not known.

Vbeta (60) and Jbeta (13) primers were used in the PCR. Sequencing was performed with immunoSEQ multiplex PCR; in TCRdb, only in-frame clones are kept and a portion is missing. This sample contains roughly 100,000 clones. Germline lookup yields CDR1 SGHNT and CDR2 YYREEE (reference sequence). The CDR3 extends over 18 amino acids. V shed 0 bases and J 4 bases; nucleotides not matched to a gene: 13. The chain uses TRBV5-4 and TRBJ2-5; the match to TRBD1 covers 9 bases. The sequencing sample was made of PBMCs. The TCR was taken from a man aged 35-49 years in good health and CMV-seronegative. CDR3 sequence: CASSLEPRGTGSLETQYF. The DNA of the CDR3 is TGTGCCAGCAGCTTGGAACCCAGGGGGACAGGGTCATTAGAGACCCAGTACTTC.